Below are 5 T cell receptor beta chains sequenced from a single sample in a study of blood T cell repertoires in COVID-19. Clones were sequenced by immunoSEQ multiplex PCR, and TCRdb holds only the in-frame ones, with some missing. Of fewer than 350,000 clones listed, roughly 91% are singletons. Specimen: PBMCs or T cells enriched from blood (not recorded which). Source of these receptors: a woman in her 40s with acute COVID-19.

This clone was observed a single time. The J gene is TRBJ1-2, the V gene TRBV27; D ambiguous. Looked up from germline, CDR1 is MNHEY and CDR2 is SMNVEV (reference sequence). There are 14 residues in the CDR3. The V end was cut by 3 bases, the J end by 8 bases, with 16 bases between. The CDR3 region is CASSLRARMGGYTF. CDR3 DNA: TGTGCCAGCAGTTTGAGGGCAAGAATGGGGGGCTACACCTTC.

The chain has TRBV30 and TRBJ2-5, with D possibly being TRBD2 (6 bases). The CDR3 extends over 15 amino acids. Trimming cost V 1 base and J 2 bases, with 14 bases left between them. Germline V gene sequence: CDR1 GTSNPN, CDR2 SVGIG (reference sequence). The CDR3 DNA reads as TGTGCCTGGAGTGCAGGGTGGGGGGTACAAGAGACCCAGTACTTC. It translates to CAWSAGWGVQETQYF.

J is TRBJ2-7 and V is TRBV11-1; D may be TRBD2 (6 bases). Germline CDR1 SGHAT, CDR2 FQDESV (reference sequence). V was pared by 1 base and J by 2 bases, with 12 bases between. The CDR3 is 15 amino acids. The CDR3 protein is CASSLESGSAYEQYF. The CDR3 region has the DNA TGTGCCAGCAGCTTAGAGAGCGGGTCGGCCTACGAGCAGTACTTC.

A word on this clone: The same CDR3 is also encoded by other DNA sequences in this sample. The J gene is TRBJ2-7, the V gene TRBV27, with TRBD2 as a possible D gene (6 bases). Germline CDR1 is MNHEY and CDR2 is SMNVEV (reference sequence). This CDR3 contains 12 residues. Trimming shortened V by 8 bases and J by 4 bases, and 12 bases separated the two germline ends. The DNA for the CDR3 is TGTGCCAGCGGAGGGGCCCGTTACGAGCAGTACTTC. Amino acid sequence: CASGGARYEQYF.

V gene TRBV7-9 combines with J gene TRBJ2-7, with 8 bases fitting TRBD1. Germline CDR1 SEHNR, CDR2 FQNEAQ (reference sequence). The V and J ends lost 6 bases and 6 bases, in that order; junction bases with no gene match: 22. The CDR3 consists of 18 residues. As DNA, the CDR3 is TGTGCCAGCAGTTCGTGGCCTGCAGGGGGCTCGGGGACGGGCGAGCAGTACTTC. Its translation is CASSSWPAGGSGTGEQYF.